Below, one T cell receptor (beta chain) is given with its context. The source of the sample is a study of blood T cell repertoires in COVID-19. The overall study: Acute-phase and convalescent COVID-19 samples originated in the United States, Italy and Spain. T cells, B-cell-depleted T cells, or PBMCs provided the cDNA or gDNA that served as material.

Under the authors' procedure: How many nucleated cells were present was estimated from reference gene primer amplification. Measured with immunoSEQ multiplex PCR; TCRdb has only the in-frame clones, and not every one. V and J calls and clone size are those listed in that table; D and trimming were worked out from the DNA. Of a few hundred thousand clones in the sample, 65% to 85% were seen once. In germline, CDR1 is MDHEN, CDR2 SYDVKM. V gave up 4 bases and J gave up 4 bases; unmatched junction bases: 11. The CDR3 loop spans 16 amino acids. The sequence derives from a woman aged 60-75 years with acute or convalescent COVID-19. What was sequenced was peripheral blood. The chain uses TRBV28 and TRBJ1-1, with 8 bases lining up with TRBD1. CDR3 residues: CASSSPLTGALTEAFF. The CDR3 DNA sequence: TGTGCCAGCAGTTCCCCTTTGACAGGGGCCCTCACTGAAGCTTTCTTT.